These 21 T cell receptor beta chains share one sample of origin, sequenced in a study of blood T cell repertoires in COVID-19. This table comes from immunoSEQ multiplex PCR, and its TCRdb copy is limited to in-frame clones, with some not included. This sample yields roughly 64,000 clones, of which about nine tenths are seen a single time; more than 2.5% belongs to the top ten. Source material: peripheral blood. These receptors originate from a man aged 50 or older with active COVID-19.

The chain recombines TRBV7-2 with TRBJ2-5; a possible D gene is TRBD2 (6 bases). CDR1 and CDR2 from the germline V gene are SGHTA and FQGNSA. The CDR3 has 14 residues. V lost 5 bases to trimming and J lost 1 base, with 11 bases between them. The CDR3 nucleotides are TGTGCCAGCAGCGCGGGACGGATCCAAGAGACCCAGTACTTC. This translates into CASSAGRIQETQYF.

J is TRBJ1-2 and V is TRBV10-3; a possible D gene is TRBD1 (6 bases). This CDR3 spans 15 amino acids. Trimming removed 1 base from V and 1 base from J, with 10 bases in between. Germline assignment: CDR1 ENHRY and CDR2 SYGVKD. CDR3 loop: CAISELDSVNYGYTF. The CDR3 nucleotides are TGTGCCATCAGTGAGTTGGACAGTGTTAACTATGGCTACACCTTC.

This clone has just a few counts. The chain has TRBV7-2 and TRBJ1-4; TRBD1 is a possible D gene (5 bases). CDR3 length: 15 residues. The ends were cut back, 4 bases at V and 6 bases at J, with 15 bases in the middle. CDR1 and CDR2 (germline): SGHTA, FQGNSA. For the CDR3, the DNA is TGTGCCAGCAGCTCAGGGTCCCAAATTCATGAAAAACTGTTTTTT. Its protein product is CASSSGSQIHEKLFF.

The CDR3: CASSRGGRTDTQYF. The DNA for the CDR3 is TGTGCCAGCAGTAGAGGGGGCCGCACAGATACGCAGTATTTT. The chain uses TRBV3-1 (or the pseudogene TRBV3-2) and TRBJ2-3, with 7 bases lining up with TRBD1. CDR3 size: 14 residues. V shed 6 bases, J shed 1 base, and the junction held 4 bases outside the gene matches. Germline-derived CDR1 and CDR2 are LGHDT and YNNKEL (reference sequence).

In its sample, this clone was seen once. Relative to the germline gene, one junction end is altered; a read error may explain this. This chain connects TRBV7-7 to TRBJ2-5, with D maybe TRBD2 (5 bases). The CDR3 is 13 residues long. Germline V gene data show CDR1 as SSHAT and CDR2 as FNYEAQ (reference sequence). This chain's CDR3 is CASSLVGKETQYF. The CDR3 DNA follows: TGTGCTAGCAGCTTAGTCGGGAAAGAGACCCAGTACTTC.

This clone was recorded once. This chain links TRBV11-2 with TRBJ1-2; D is possibly TRBD1 (5 bases). The V and J ends lost 6 bases and 4 bases respectively, with 15 bases between them. The CDR3 loop spans 14 amino acids. Germline CDR1 reads SGHAT; CDR2 reads FQNNGV. CDR3 sequence reads: CASSTPRQPYGYTF. The CDR3 region has the DNA TGTGCCAGCAGTACACCCCGACAGCCCTATGGCTACACCTTC.

CDR3 coding DNA: TGTGCCAGCAGATCCCTGGGCGTTGAGCAGTTCTTC. This encodes CASRSLGVEQFF. V gene TRBV6-5 combines with J gene TRBJ2-1; no clear D gene. CDR1 is MNHEY, CDR2 SVGAGI, per germline. This CDR3 spans 12 amino acids. Trimming cost V 6 bases and J 9 bases, with 12 bases left between them.

The gene calls are TRBV7-3 and TRBJ2-6, with 7 bases identical to TRBD1. V was clipped by 5 bases and J by 3 bases; unmatched bases: 7. The CDR3 spans 16 residues. Germline lookup yields CDR1 SGHTA and CDR2 FQGTGA. Here the CDR3 reads CASSPGTEGGANVLTF. For the CDR3, the DNA is TGTGCCAGCAGCCCGGGGACAGAGGGTGGGGCCAACGTCCTGACTTTC. The full variable domain, in which reference TRBV7-3 and TRBJ2-6 provide the parts outside the CDR3, is GAGVSQTPSNKVTEKGKYVELRCDPISGHTALYWYRQSLGQGPEFLIYFQGTGAADDSGLPNDRFFAVRPEGSVSTLKIQRTERGDSAVYLCASSPGTEGGANVLTFGAGSRLTVL.

The chain recombines TRBV3-1 (or the pseudogene TRBV3-2) with TRBJ1-2; D not resolved. There are 15 residues in the CDR3. The V end was cut by 0 bases, the J end by 2 bases, with 10 bases between. The germline V gene encodes CDR1 LGHDT and CDR2 YNNKEL (reference sequence). In nucleotides, the CDR3 is TGTGCCAGCAGCCAAGATTATCAGGCCAACTATGGCTACACCTTC. It is translated as CASSQDYQANYGYTF.

This CDR3 reads CASSYGRWNEKLFF. CDR3 DNA sequence: TGTGCCAGCAGTTACGGGAGATGGAATGAAAAACTGTTTTTT. V and J are TRBV6-5 and TRBJ1-4; no reliable D call. V dropped 2 bases and J dropped 5 bases, with 9 bases sitting between them. CDR3 size: 14 residues. Germline-derived CDR1 and CDR2 are MNHEY and SVGAGI.

This clone appeared once. V is TRBV7-8 and J is TRBJ2-2; 10 bases match TRBD2. The germline gives CDR1 SGHVS, CDR2 FQNEAQ. The V and J ends lost 5 bases and 4 bases, in that order; junction bases with no gene match: 4. This CDR3 region has 15 residues. This CDR3 reads CASSPTSGPTGELFF. In nucleotides, the CDR3 is TGTGCCAGCAGCCCGACTAGCGGGCCCACCGGGGAGCTGTTTTTT.

V gene TRBV7-3 combines with J gene TRBJ2-1; no firm D call. V was pared by 2 bases and J by 5 bases, with 7 bases between. The length of the CDR3 is 13 residues. Looked up from germline, CDR1 is SGHTA and CDR2 is FQGTGA. In nucleotides, the CDR3 is TGTGCCAGCAGCTTATATCCAGACAATGAGCAGTTCTTC. It codes for CASSLYPDNEQFF.

This rearrangement joins TRBV18 to TRBJ1-5; the D is unclear. CDR1 and CDR2 (germline): KGHSH, LQKENI. The CDR3 loop spans 15 amino acids. V dropped 3 bases and J dropped 2 bases, with 11 bases sitting between them. The CDR3 DNA is TGTGCCAGCTCACCGGCCCTCGGGGGCAATCAGCCCCAGCATTTT. This encodes CASSPALGGNQPQHF.

The chain employs TRBV10-3 and TRBJ1-2; D is undetermined. Trimming removed 2 bases at V and 2 bases at J, with 15 bases between. The CDR3 has 16 residues. Germline lookup yields CDR1 ENHRY and CDR2 SYGVKD. CDR3 protein: CAISERGGRSNYGYTF. CDR3 coding DNA: TGTGCCATCAGTGAGCGGGGTGGTAGGAGCAACTATGGCTACACCTTC.

The J gene is TRBJ1-2, the V gene TRBV7-9, with D uncertain. This CDR3 comprises 12 residues. In germline, CDR1 is SEHNR, CDR2 FQNEAQ (reference sequence). The V end lost 5 bases, the J end lost 8 bases, and 12 bases lay between the germline ends. The CDR3 DNA reads TGTGCCAGCAGCCCAGGCCTATCGGGCTACACCTTC. Translating gives CASSPGLSGYTF.

This sequence joins TRBV29-1 and TRBJ2-1; 8 nucleotides agree with TRBD2. After removal of 3 bases from V and 2 bases from J, the junction contained 3 bases not matched to a gene. Germline V gives CDR1 SQVTM, CDR2 ANQGSEA. This CDR3 contains 14 residues. The CDR3 sequence: CSVEGLDAYNEQFF. CDR3 coding DNA: TGCAGCGTTGAGGGACTAGACGCCTACAATGAGCAGTTCTTC.

J is TRBJ1-6 and V is TRBV4-1; 9 positions match TRBD1. V lost 0 bases to trimming and J lost 6 bases; unmatched junction nucleotides: 6. Germline V gene sequence: CDR1 MGHRA, CDR2 YSYEKL. The CDR3 covers 17 residues. CDR3 nucleotide sequence: TGCGCCAGCAGCCAAGATGTGGGACAGGGAGGTAATTCACCCCTCCACTTT. Residues: CASSQDVGQGGNSPLHF.

The rearrangement uses TRBV5-4 and TRBJ2-3; D possibly corresponds to TRBD2 (5 bases). V lost 3 bases and J 0 bases, leaving 14 bases between the germline ends. CDR3 length: 16 residues. Germline assignment: CDR1 SGHNT and CDR2 YYREEE (reference sequence). The CDR3 nucleotides read TGTGCCAGCAGCTCGTCACTAGGTCTAAGCACAGATACGCAGTATTTT. Protein sequence: CASSSSLGLSTDTQYF.

This clone was observed a handful of times. The J gene is TRBJ1-2, the V gene TRBV7-9; TRBD1 might be the D (5 bases). V lost 1 base and J lost 3, with 15 bases in between. The germline CDR1 and CDR2 sequences are SEHNR and FQNEAQ (reference sequence). The CDR3 totals 16 residues. DNA for the CDR3: TGTGCCAGCAGCTTAGGTGACAGTCTAGTCGACTATGGCTACACCTTC. It translates to CASSLGDSLVDYGYTF.

J is TRBJ1-2 and V is TRBV9; 7 bases line up with TRBD1. Germline V CDR1 and CDR2: SGDLS, YYNGEE. Losses at the gene ends were 3 bases for V and 4 bases for J; bases not matched to a gene: 12. This CDR3 has 16 amino acids. The CDR3 nucleotides are TGTGCCAGCAGCGGGACAGGACTCGACGACCCCTATGGCTACACCTTC. Amino acids: CASSGTGLDDPYGYTF.

The V call is TRBV7-9, the J call TRBJ2-7, with a weak D call TRBD1 (6 bases). The CDR3 loop spans 14 amino acids. The V end was cut by 5 bases, the J end by 2 bases, with 13 bases between. Germline CDR1 is SEHNR and CDR2 is FQNEAQ (reference sequence). CDR3 region: CASSDNRAPYEQYF. CDR3 coding DNA: TGTGCCAGCAGCGATAACAGGGCACCCTACGAGCAGTACTTC.